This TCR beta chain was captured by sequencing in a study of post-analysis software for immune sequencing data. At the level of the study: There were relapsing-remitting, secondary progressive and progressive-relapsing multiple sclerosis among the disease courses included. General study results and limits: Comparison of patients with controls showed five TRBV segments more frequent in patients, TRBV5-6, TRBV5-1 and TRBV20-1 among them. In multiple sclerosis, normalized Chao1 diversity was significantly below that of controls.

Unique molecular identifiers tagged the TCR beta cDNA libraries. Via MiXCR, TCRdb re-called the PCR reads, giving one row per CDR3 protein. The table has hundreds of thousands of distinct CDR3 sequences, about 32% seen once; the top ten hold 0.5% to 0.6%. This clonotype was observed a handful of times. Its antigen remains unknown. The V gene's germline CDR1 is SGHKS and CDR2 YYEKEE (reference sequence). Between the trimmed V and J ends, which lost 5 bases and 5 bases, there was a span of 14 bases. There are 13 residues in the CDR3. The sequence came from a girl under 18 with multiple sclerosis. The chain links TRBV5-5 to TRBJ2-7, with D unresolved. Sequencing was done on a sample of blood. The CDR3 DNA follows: TGTGCCAGCAGACAGACCGTCCTCCACGAGCAGTACTTC. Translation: CASRQTVLHEQYF.